This record concerns one T cell receptor beta chain sequence. This clonotype was detected many times. Its target antigen remains unknown. The record has no base qualities; no much larger clone is one base away. From its cysteine to its phenylalanine, the CDR3 spans 14 amino acids. Just the 42-base CDR3 DNA is kept, in frame starting at base 1. Trimming removed 4 bases from V and 1 base from J, leaving 10 bases between the germline ends. The germline V gene supplies CDR1 MGHRA and CDR2 YSYEKL. The time point label corresponds to: newly diagnosed GD, antithyroid drugs for less than 3 months. For both TCR sequencing and RNA sequencing, RNA was extracted from PBMCs using TRIzol. The diagnosis of Graves' disease followed American Thyroid Association guidelines. Patients were recruited from an endocrinology department in Xi'an, China. From each patient, about 8.9 milliliters of peripheral blood was collected into an EDTA anticoagulant tube. Ficoll Paque Plus density gradient separation was used to isolate PBMCs, and no additional T cell sorting was done. An Agilent 2100 Bioanalyzer and agarose gel were used to check RNA quality, and a NanoDrop 2000 was used to measure RNA concentration.

The sample is drawn from a study of regulatory T cells in long-lasting Graves disease (dated by TCRdb to the early 2020s). Regarding the study in general: Newly diagnosed Graves' disease patients had taken antithyroid drugs for less than 3 months. The study was registered as a clinical trial and conducted in China. Peripheral blood TCR sequencing and RNA sequencing compared persistent Graves' disease patients with newly diagnosed Graves' disease patients. A total of about 35 samples underwent TCR sequencing, from around 13 patients with persistent Graves' disease and roughly 20 patients with newly diagnosed Graves' disease. What the work shows at the level of the full study, not this receptor alone: A larger number of public clonotypes was shared among persistent patients (about 2,700) than among newly diagnosed patients (roughly 980). Persistent Graves' disease patients showed lower TCR Shannon entropy and fewer highly expanded clones than newly diagnosed patients, suggesting clonal expansion. Persistent disease showed preferential use of TRBV28, TRBJ1-2 and TRBJ2-5, whereas newly diagnosed disease favored TRBV20-1 and TRBJ2-1. The authors noted that the small sample size was a limitation that may lower accuracy. Only the TCR beta chain was sequenced and analyzed. Peripheral blood alone was examined, since thyroid tissue, which constituted the primary lesion, could not be accessed.

Library preparation employed multiplex PCR. Sequencing used an Illumina HiSeq 4000. iRepertoire HTBI primers and Arm-PCR amplification of CDR3 regions were used to construct TCR beta libraries. PCR products were gel purified before sequencing. Per the source publication's procedure: Gene usage analysis of CDR3 amino acid clonotypes used the 62 TRBV and fewer than 15 TRBJ segments found across samples. COPE and FqMerger were used to merge filtered high-quality paired reads into contigs. Contigs were aligned with BLAST to IMGT TRBV, TRBD and TRBJ reference genes, and CDR3 was defined per IMGT. Any clonotype with a frequency above 0.1% was classified as a highly expanded clone. Shannon entropy was used to measure repertoire diversity, and the Gini coefficient was used to measure V-J evenness. Public clonotypes were defined as clonotypes shared by more than one individual. TCRdb itself trimmed the public reads at Q25 with fastp, ran MiXCR and retained productive beta chains. Each CDR3 protein appears once, grouped with its most common genes and DNA. TCRdb, not the original authors, processed these V and J calls. This sample comprises hundreds of thousands of distinct CDR3 sequences, 15% to 17% of them detected only once. The ten top clones hold 22% of the sample.

This receptor was obtained from a female donor with Graves disease. The rearranged chain carries TRBV4-1 and TRBJ1-1; TRBD1 is possibly the D segment (5 matching bases). The sequences come from peripheral blood mononuclear cells (PBMCs), collected at new diagnosis, from a patient treated with antithyroid drugs. The nucleotide sequence is given as TGCGCCAGCAGCCCGAGGGACGGGAACACTGAAGCTTTCTTT. This yields the protein CASSPRDGNTEAFF.